A single sample is the source of the 25 T cell receptor beta chains below, sequenced in a study of blood T cell repertoires in COVID-19. Data came from immunoSEQ multiplex PCR; TCRdb stores just in-frame clones and leaves some out. The repertoire includes around 200,000 clones, around 86% of them detected once, and less than 3.5% sits in the top ten. Material: peripheral blood. The receptors were gathered from a man between 40 and 49 years old with active or convalescent COVID-19.

This sequence joins TRBV5-1 and TRBJ2-4; 9 positions match TRBD1. V lost 4 bases and J lost 6; bases outside the gene matches: 11. The CDR3 sequence is 16 residues long. In germline, CDR1 is SGHRS, CDR2 YFSETQ. CDR3 region: CASSAPGQGRRNIQYF. The DNA for the CDR3 is TGCGCCAGCAGCGCTCCGGGACAGGGTCGAAGAAACATTCAGTACTTC.

V and J are TRBV11-3 and TRBJ2-3; no clear D gene. Trimming shortened V by 1 base and J by 2 bases, and 10 bases separated the two germline ends. Germline lookup yields CDR1 SGHNT and CDR2 YENEEA. There are 15 residues in the CDR3. The CDR3 protein is CASSLGDSLTDTQYF. CDR3 nucleotide sequence: TGTGCCAGCAGCTTAGGTGATAGCCTCACAGATACGCAGTATTTT. Variable domain in full (rest from reference TRBV11-3 and TRBJ2-3): EAGVVQSPRYKIIEKKQPVAFWCNPISGHNTLYWYLQNLGQGPELLIRYENEEAVDDSQLPKDRFSAERLKGVDSTLKIQPAELGDSAVYLCASSLGDSLTDTQYFGPGTRLTVL.

For the CDR3, the DNA is TGTGCCAGCAGTTTAAATGGGGTTGGGAGCTATGGCTACACCTTC. Translation: CASSLNGVGSYGYTF. The chain uses TRBV27 and TRBJ1-2; D not resolved. V was clipped by 2 bases and J by 4 bases, with 14 bases between them. Germline V gene data show CDR1 as MNHEY and CDR2 as SMNVEV (reference sequence). The CDR3 is 15 amino acids.

The J gene is TRBJ1-4, the V gene TRBV28; perhaps TRBD1 as D (5 bases). CDR1 and CDR2 (germline): MDHEN, SYDVKM. The CDR3 is 16 amino acids. Trimming cost V 5 bases and J 0 bases, with 13 bases left between them. The CDR3 reads CASSPPGGSTNEKLFF. CDR3 sequence (DNA): TGTGCCAGCAGTCCACCCGGGGGTTCAACTAATGAAAAACTGTTTTTT. The full variable domain, rest sourced from reference TRBV28 and TRBJ1-4, is DVKVTQSSRYLVKRTGEKVFLECVQDMDHENMFWYRQDPGLGLRLIYFSYDVKMKEKGDIPEGYSVSREKKERFSLILESASTNQTSMYLCASSPPGGSTNEKLFFGSGTQLSVL.

The V call is TRBV5-1, the J call TRBJ2-3; D is possibly TRBD1 (7 bases). V gave up 5 bases and J gave up 1 base, with 11 bases separating them. Germline V gene data show CDR1 as SGHRS and CDR2 as YFSETQ. The CDR3 sequence is 14 residues long. This CDR3 reads CASRGGGGTDTQYF. CDR3 nucleotide sequence: TGCGCCAGCAGAGGAGGGGGCGGCACAGATACGCAGTATTTT.

This chain connects TRBV4-1 to TRBJ2-7, with TRBD1 identical over 12 bases. J lost 4 bases, V lost 2 bases, and 12 bases had no gene match. Germline CDR1 reads MGHRA; CDR2 reads YSYEKL. This CDR3 spans 18 amino acids. This chain's CDR3 is CASSQNPGTGGYGYEQYF. The DNA of the CDR3 is TGCGCCAGCAGCCAAAACCCCGGGACAGGGGGCTACGGGTACGAGCAGTACTTC.

The rearrangement uses TRBV12-3 or TRBV12-4 and TRBJ1-1; 7 nucleotides match TRBD1. V lost 6 bases and J lost 8; bases outside the gene matches: 6. This CDR3 has 12 amino acids. This chain's CDR3 is CASSRTTGEAFF. The CDR3 coding sequence is TGTGCCAGCAGCCGCACGACAGGGGAAGCTTTCTTT.

The rearrangement joins TRBV5-1 to TRBJ1-5; 8 positions match TRBD1. Looked up from germline, CDR1 is SGHRS and CDR2 is YFSETQ. This CDR3 spans 16 amino acids. V shed 5 bases, J shed 5 bases, and the junction held 12 bases outside the gene matches. CDR3 sequence: CASRRDPATGDQPQHF. CDR3 DNA sequence: TGCGCCAGCAGAAGGGACCCAGCGACAGGGGATCAGCCCCAGCATTTT.

This clone was recorded once. The chain's CDR3 is CASWEGWGGGGELFF. The CDR3 region has the DNA TGCGCCAGCTGGGAGGGCTGGGGGGGCGGCGGGGAGCTGTTTTTT. The chain uses TRBV4-1 and TRBJ2-2; D is perhaps TRBD2 (7 bases). This CDR3 region has 15 residues. CDR1 is MGHRA, CDR2 YSYEKL, per germline. V lost 8 bases and J lost 7, with 20 bases in between.

J is TRBJ1-6 and V is TRBV30; the match to TRBD1 covers 7 bases. J was trimmed by 6 bases and V by 5 bases; bases with no gene match: 4. The CDR3 sequence is 13 residues long. CDR1 is GTSNPN, CDR2 SVGIG, per germline (reference sequence). CDR3 protein: CAWGGQSNSPLHF. As DNA, the CDR3 is TGTGCCTGGGGGGGACAGAGTAATTCACCCCTCCACTTT. Supplemented by reference TRBV30 and TRBJ1-6, the full variable domain reads SQTIHQWPATLVQPVGSPLSLECTVEGTSNPNLYWYRQAAGRGLQLLFYSVGIGQISSEVPQNLSASRPQDRQFILSSKKLLLSDSGFYLCAWGGQSNSPLHFGNGTRLTVT.

The V gene is TRBV2, the J gene TRBJ2-7; the match to TRBD1 covers 11 bases. The junction had 6 bases not matched to a gene; V was cut back by 5 bases and J by 6 bases. This CDR3 has 14 amino acids. Germline loops: CDR1 SNHLY, CDR2 FYNNEI. The CDR3 DNA sequence: TGTGCCAGCAGTATAGGGACAGGGGGAACCGAGCAGTACTTC. Translating gives CASSIGTGGTEQYF.

J is TRBJ1-2 and V is TRBV28; no definite D call. This CDR3 spans 13 amino acids. The germline V gene has CDR1 MDHEN and CDR2 SYDVKM. Trimming took off 3 bases at V and 4 bases at J, with 9 bases between the two ends. CDR3 bases: TGTGCCAGCAGTTTTAGGACTATCTATGGCTACACCTTC. It encodes CASSFRTIYGYTF.

DNA of the CDR3: TGTGCCAGCAGTTCGAGCGGGGGGAGGGAGCAGTACTTC. Its translation is CASSSSGGREQYF. V is TRBV12-3 or TRBV12-4 and J is TRBJ2-7, with 9 bases matching TRBD2. This CDR3 spans 13 amino acids. V dropped 4 bases and J dropped 7; count of bases not matched to a gene: 5.

V is TRBV28 and J is TRBJ2-7, with a tentative D call TRBD1 (5 bases). V dropped 8 bases and J dropped 2 bases, with 16 bases sitting between them. The CDR3 spans 14 residues. Germline V lookup: CDR1 MDHEN, CDR2 SYDVKM. CDR3 in amino acids: CASERRTPPYEQYF. CDR3 DNA sequence: TGTGCCAGCGAGCGACGGACACCTCCCTACGAGCAGTACTTC.

This clone was seen a handful of times. This chain connects TRBV5-6 to TRBJ1-1; D gene uncertain. The CDR3 runs 16 residues. Trimming shortened V by 1 base and J by 6 bases, and 19 bases separated the two germline ends. The germline CDR1 and CDR2 sequences are SGHDT and YYEEEE. CDR3 sequence reads: CASSLRVSSRSAEAFF. Here the CDR3 DNA reads TGTGCCAGCAGCTTGCGGGTGAGTTCCCGGAGCGCTGAAGCTTTCTTT.

V and J are TRBV9 and TRBJ1-2; TRBD1 matches at 10 bases. The CDR3 is 15 amino acids. V lost 3 bases to trimming and J lost 3 bases; unmatched junction nucleotides: 5. CDR1 is SGDLS, CDR2 YYNGEE, per germline. The CDR3 DNA reads as TGTGCCAGCAGCGACACCGGGACAGGGGACTATGGCTACACCTTC. Its translation: CASSDTGTGDYGYTF. The full variable domain, in which reference TRBV9 and TRBJ1-2 provide the parts outside the CDR3, is DSGVTQTPKHLITATGQRVTLRCSPRSGDLSVYWYQQSLDQGLQFLIQYYNGEERAKGNILERFSAQQFPDLHSELNLSSLELGDSALYFCASSDTGTGDYGYTFGSGTRLTVV.

The chain employs TRBV30 and TRBJ2-3, with 12 nucleotides matching TRBD2. The length of the CDR3 is 16 residues. V lost 2 bases to trimming and J lost 3 bases; unmatched junction nucleotides: 6. Germline V gives CDR1 GTSNPN, CDR2 SVGIG (reference sequence). The CDR3 here is CAWSNLAGGRTDTQYF. The CDR3 DNA follows: TGTGCCTGGAGTAACCTAGCGGGGGGGCGGACAGATACGCAGTATTTT.

This clone was counted only a few times. V usage is TRBV4-1 and J usage is TRBJ1-3; 11 bases agree with TRBD1. Germline V CDR1 and CDR2: MGHRA, YSYEKL. There are 16 residues in the CDR3. The V and J ends lost 3 bases and 3 bases, in that order; junction bases with no gene match: 4. The CDR3 bases are TGCGCCAGCAGCCACTGGACAGGGGGCGATGGAAACACCATATATTTT. Protein: CASSHWTGGDGNTIYF.

In this sample, this clone turned up a few times. The chain carries TRBV5-1 and TRBJ1-4, with D tentatively TRBD1 (5 bases). V was cut by 5 bases and J by 0 bases, with 11 bases left in between. CDR1 and CDR2 from the germline V gene are SGHRS and YFSETQ. The CDR3 consists of 15 residues. CDR3 in amino acids: CASSRVGATNEKLFF. In DNA form, the CDR3 reads TGCGCCAGCAGTCGTGTAGGGGCAACTAATGAAAAACTGTTTTTT.

This chain connects TRBV27 to TRBJ1-6; D remains unclear. Germline lookup yields CDR1 MNHEY and CDR2 SMNVEV (reference sequence). V was pared by 1 base and J by 7 bases, with 8 bases between. The CDR3 contains 14 residues. The CDR3 coding sequence is TGTGCCAGCAGTTTATACCCCAGGAATTCACCCCTCCACTTT. Amino acids: CASSLYPRNSPLHF.

The V call is TRBV28, the J call TRBJ1-5; D possibly corresponds to TRBD1 (6 bases). Germline CDR1 and CDR2: MDHEN and SYDVKM. V was pared by 3 bases and J by 0 bases, with 15 bases between. The CDR3 has 17 residues. The CDR3 DNA is TGTGCCAGCAGTTTTTTGGACAGAAGATATAGCAATCAGCCCCAGCATTTT. Translation gives CASSFLDRRYSNQPQHF.

This clone has a single count. The chain couples TRBV2 to TRBJ1-6, with 10 positions matching TRBD1. CDR3 size: 15 residues. Germline V gene data show CDR1 as SNHLY and CDR2 as FYNNEI. The V and J ends lost 0 bases and 8 bases, in that order; junction bases with no gene match: 1. The CDR3 region has the DNA TGTGCCAGCAGTGAAGCGGGACAGGGGTATTCACCCCTCCACTTT. Protein: CASSEAGQGYSPLHF.

V gene TRBV5-1 combines with J gene TRBJ2-7; tentative D call: TRBD2 (6 bases). This CDR3 region has 15 residues. CDR1 SGHRS and CDR2 YFSETQ come from the germline V gene. With 4 bases removed from V and 4 bases from J, the gap between germline ends came to 18 bases. The chain's CDR3 is CASSLASSGGYEQYF. In DNA form, the CDR3 reads TGCGCCAGCAGCCTCGCTAGTTCCGGGGGATACGAGCAGTACTTC.

CDR3 coding DNA: TGTGCCAGCAGTTATTTGGACAGGGCCTCACCCCTCCACTTT. Its translation: CASSYLDRASPLHF. The chain uses TRBV6-6 and TRBJ1-6, with 8 bases that match TRBD1. The CDR3 sequence is 14 residues long. Germline loops: CDR1 MNHNY, CDR2 SVGAGI (reference sequence). V shed 3 bases and J 10 bases; nucleotides not matched to a gene: 5.

The V and J genes are TRBV7-8 and TRBJ2-2; TRBD1 might be the D (6 bases). Trimming left V 6 bases short and J 3 bases short, with 11 bases between. Looked up from germline, CDR1 is SGHVS and CDR2 is FQNEAQ. The CDR3 is 14 amino acids. The CDR3 DNA sequence: TGTGCCAGCAGATCCAGGGGAGACACCGGGGAGCTGTTTTTT. The encoded protein is CASRSRGDTGELFF.